What follows describes a single T cell receptor beta chain. The sample is drawn from a study of blood T cell repertoires in COVID-19. Per the original data handling: Scientists estimated how many nucleated cells there were by amplifying reference gene primers. Method: immunoSEQ multiplex PCR; TCRdb's copy keeps in-frame clones and lacks some. The V and J calls and clone size are taken from that table; D and trimming were inferred from the DNA. Of over 65,000 clones in the sample, 86% were seen once. CDR1 and CDR2 from the germline V gene are MNHEY and SVGEGT. The CDR3 has 16 residues. The V end lost 6 bases, the J end lost 0 bases, and 15 bases lay between the germline ends.

The receptor comes from a man in his fifties or sixties with active or convalescent COVID-19. This chain connects TRBV6-2 or TRBV6-3 to TRBJ1-3; the D is unclear. Input material: peripheral blood. The chain's CDR3 is CASSRLRRSSGNTIYF. The CDR3 DNA follows: TGTGCCAGCAGCCGCCTACGTCGATCCTCTGGAAACACCATATATTTT.